The 13 T cell receptor beta chains listed next were all sequenced from one sample in a study of blood T cell repertoires in COVID-19. The protocol was immunoSEQ multiplex PCR, while the TCRdb copy is restricted to in-frame clones and leaves out a portion. The data show about 250,000 clones, with around 82% seen just once and 4.4% held by the top ten. Sequencing was carried out using peripheral blood. These receptor sequences come from a man aged 45 to 65 with active or convalescent COVID-19.

The chain links TRBV29-1 to TRBJ1-1; D uncertain. V lost 1 base to trimming and J lost 4 bases, with 10 bases between them. Germline CDR1 SQVTM, CDR2 ANQGSEA. The CDR3 has 13 amino acids. CDR3 sequence: CSVEVDSGTEAFF. In DNA, the CDR3 is TGCAGCGTTGAAGTGGATTCGGGCACTGAAGCTTTCTTT.

The chain recombines TRBV27 with TRBJ1-3, with D hard to call. The CDR3 runs 15 residues. With 6 bases removed from V and 2 bases from J, the gap between germline ends came to 14 bases. CDR1 is MNHEY and CDR2 is SMNVEV in the germline V gene (reference sequence). The CDR3 spells CASRAVGGAGNTIYF. The CDR3 DNA reads as TGTGCCAGCAGAGCGGTCGGCGGTGCTGGAAACACCATATATTTT.

The genes are TRBV9 and TRBJ1-1; possible D gene TRBD1, 5 bases. Trimming pared 4 bases from V and 4 bases from J, leaving 20 bases between. Germline CDR1 SGDLS, CDR2 YYNGEE. The CDR3 has 16 amino acids. The chain's CDR3 is CASSLDSGALGTEAFF. Here the CDR3 DNA reads TGTGCCAGCAGCCTCGACAGTGGAGCCCTCGGCACTGAAGCTTTCTTT.

J is TRBJ2-5 and V is TRBV6-1; D is undetermined. Trimming cost V 3 bases and J 6 bases, with 11 bases left between them. This CDR3 spans 13 amino acids. Germline loops: CDR1 MNHNS, CDR2 SASEGT. Here the CDR3 DNA reads TGTGCCAGCAGTGAGTTTCGCGTGCAGACCCAGTACTTC. As protein: CASSEFRVQTQYF.

The chain links TRBV11-2 to TRBJ2-1, with 9 nucleotides matching TRBD2. The CDR3 has 15 residues. Trimming at V came to 7 bases and at J to 4 bases, leaving 8 bases not matched to a gene. From germline, CDR1 is SGHAT and CDR2 FQNNGV. This chain's CDR3 is CASTPRGGWYNEQFF. The CDR3 DNA is TGTGCCAGCACCCCGCGGGGGGGGTGGTACAATGAGCAGTTCTTC.

This sequence joins TRBV2 and TRBJ2-3; the match to TRBD1 covers 8 bases. The CDR3 has 15 amino acids. V trimming: 1 base; J trimming: 5 bases; junction bases outside the gene matches: 5. The germline CDR1 and CDR2 sequences are SNHLY and FYNNEI. This CDR3 is CASSEGQGAGDTQYF. In nucleotides, the CDR3 is TGTGCCAGCAGTGAAGGTCAGGGGGCAGGAGATACGCAGTATTTT.

The genes are TRBV2 and TRBJ2-2; no reliable D call. The CDR3 runs 15 residues. Trimming shortened V by 6 bases and J by 0 bases, and 11 bases separated the two germline ends. Germline values: CDR1 SNHLY, CDR2 FYNNEI. This CDR3 is CASRESFANTGELFF. The CDR3 coding sequence is TGTGCCAGCAGAGAAAGCTTCGCGAACACCGGGGAGCTGTTTTTT.

The genes are TRBV7-2 and TRBJ1-5, with TRBD1 as a possible D gene (6 bases). Trimming stripped 3 bases from V and 11 bases from J, with 14 bases between. The V gene's germline CDR1 is SGHTA and CDR2 FQGNSA. This CDR3 contains 13 residues. The CDR3 region has the DNA TGTGCCAGCAGCTTGACAGGAAAGGAGGCCCAGCATTTT. Its translation is CASSLTGKEAQHF.

This chain joins TRBV30 and TRBJ2-7, with D possibly TRBD2 on 6 matching bases. CDR3 size: 12 residues. The V end lost 0 bases, the J end lost 12 bases, and 15 bases lay between the germline ends. In germline, CDR1 is GTSNPN, CDR2 SVGIG (reference sequence). The CDR3, as DNA: TGTGCCTGGAGTGTAGTGCGGGGCCGGGGGTACTTC. It yields the protein CAWSVVRGRGYF.

The chain has TRBV30 and TRBJ1-3, with D maybe TRBD1 (6 bases). The CDR3 runs 13 residues. Germline V gene lookup returns CDR1 GTSNPN and CDR2 SVGIG (reference sequence). The germline V and J ends were trimmed by 8 bases and 2 bases, with 13 bases remaining between them. The DNA for the CDR3 is TGTGCCCGGCGCCGACAGGCTGGAAACACCATATATTTT. Its translation is CARRRQAGNTIYF.

The chain has TRBV18 and TRBJ2-3, with D possibly matching TRBD1 (6 bases). From germline, CDR1 is KGHSH and CDR2 LQKENI. The CDR3 is 15 residues long. Trimming pared 2 bases from V and 4 bases from J, leaving 13 bases between. In DNA form, the CDR3 reads TGTGCCAGCTCACCAGGGCAGGGGCTAGCAGATACGCAGTATTTT. It translates to CASSPGQGLADTQYF.

The genes are TRBV27 and TRBJ1-2, with 7 nucleotides matching TRBD1. Germline V lookup: CDR1 MNHEY, CDR2 SMNVEV (reference sequence). Trimming removed 1 base from V and 4 bases from J; junction bases left unmatched: 6. The CDR3 is made up of 15 amino acids. In nucleotides, the CDR3 is TGTGCCAGCAGTTTATGGGGCGAGGGGGCCTATGGCTACACCTTC. Protein product: CASSLWGEGAYGYTF.

The chain is built from TRBV18 and TRBJ1-1, with 12 nucleotides matching TRBD1. V lost 3 bases to trimming and J lost 6 bases; unmatched junction nucleotides: 8. The CDR3 is made up of 16 amino acids. From germline, CDR1 is KGHSH and CDR2 LQKENI. The CDR3 nucleotides read TGTGCCAGCTCACCTCCGGGACAGGGGGCTCTAGCTGAAGCTTTCTTT. As protein: CASSPPGQGALAEAFF.